These 24 T cell receptor beta chains were sequenced from one sample in a study of molecular identifiers for immune sequencing clone quantification. TCRdb re-analysed the PCR reads in MiXCR, keeping a single row per CDR3 protein. The sample yields hundreds of thousands of distinct CDR3 sequences, less than 30% seen once. Sequencing was carried out using naive CD8+ T cells from blood, with Jurkat cell RNA spiked in. Subset reported: FACS-sorted CD8+CD4-CCR7+CD45RA+ naive T cells. These receptors all come from a human donor in good health. Some libraries in this study had Jurkat cell RNA spiked in.

J is TRBJ2-1 and V is TRBV27; 9 nucleotides agree with TRBD1. Germline V gene lookup returns CDR1 MNHEY and CDR2 SMNVEV (reference sequence). This CDR3 has 16 amino acids. With 4 bases clipped from V and 10 bases from J, the junction kept 14 bases outside the gene matches. CDR3 loop: CASSWAVGTGIFEQFF. In DNA form, the CDR3 reads TGTGCCAGCAGTTGGGCGGTTGGGACAGGGATATTCGAGCAGTTCTTC.

This clonotype was recorded many times. This rearrangement joins TRBV6-5 to TRBJ2-7; 9 bases align to TRBD1. This CDR3 comprises 15 residues. From germline, CDR1 is MNHEY and CDR2 SVGAGI. Trimming at V came to 0 bases and at J to 5 bases, leaving 5 bases not matched to a gene. This chain's CDR3 is CASSYSGTGSDEQYF. Written as DNA, the CDR3 is TGTGCCAGCAGTTACTCCGGGACAGGGTCCGACGAGCAGTACTTC.

This clonotype came up a few times. The chain has TRBV30 and TRBJ2-2, with 7 positions matching TRBD1. The CDR3 has 13 residues. Trimming took 4 bases from V and 6 from J; bases not matched to a gene: 5. Germline lookup yields CDR1 GTSNPN and CDR2 SVGIG (reference sequence). DNA for the CDR3: TGTGCCTGGAATTACGACAGGGCCGGGGAGCTGTTTTTT. Translating it yields CAWNYDRAGELFF.

This clonotype was seen only a few times. The rearrangement joins TRBV9 to TRBJ2-1; D gene ambiguous. Germline-derived CDR1 and CDR2 are SGDLS and YYNGEE. V was clipped by 4 bases and J by 8 bases, with 25 bases between them. The CDR3 covers 17 residues. Here the CDR3 DNA reads TGTGCCAGCAGCCCCCTTGGTACCACCCAATTAGTACATGAGCAGTTCTTC. Translation gives CASSPLGTTQLVHEQFF.

On this clonotype: A much larger clone sits a single nucleotide away, making a read error possible. The CDR3 DNA is TGTGCCAGCTTGGCGGGGGCCTTCTCCTACGAGCAGCACTTC. This codes for CASLAGAFSYEQHF. V is TRBV7-2 and J is TRBJ2-7; a possible D gene is TRBD2 (7 bases). Germline lookup yields CDR1 SGHTA and CDR2 FQGNSA. The CDR3 spans 14 residues.

The chain recombines TRBV7-9 with TRBJ2-7; unclear D gene. The CDR3 extends over 13 amino acids. V shed 5 bases and J shed 6 bases, with 14 bases lying between them. CDR1 is SEHNR, CDR2 FQNEAQ, per germline (reference sequence). DNA of the CDR3: TGTGCCAGCAGCCCTACGACACACGGCGAGCAGTACTTC. Residues: CASSPTTHGEQYF.

This clonotype was found many times. The chain has TRBV28 and TRBJ2-5; D gene ambiguous. Germline values: CDR1 MDHEN, CDR2 SYDVKM. The CDR3 is 14 amino acids. Trimming removed 2 bases at V and 4 bases at J, with 11 bases between. The CDR3 loop reads CASSLTELPETQYF. The DNA of the CDR3 is TGTGCCAGCAGTTTAACAGAGCTCCCAGAGACCCAGTACTTC.

The chain combines TRBV7-9 with TRBJ2-5; D possibly matches TRBD1 or TRBD2 (5 bases each). CDR3 length: 17 amino acids. Trimming removed 1 base from V and 5 bases from J, with 20 bases in between. Per the germline V gene, CDR1 is SEHNR and CDR2 is FQNEAQ (reference sequence). CDR3 coding DNA: TGTGCCAGCAGCTTAGATATCGGCAGGGCTACGGGGGAGACCCAGTACTTC. Residues: CASSLDIGRATGETQYF.

This clonotype was detected many times. This chain connects TRBV6-5 to TRBJ2-5; 11 bases fit TRBD1. V gave up 6 bases and J gave up 1 base; unmatched junction bases: 4. This CDR3 region has 15 residues. Germline CDR1 reads MNHEY; CDR2 reads SVGAGI. The DNA of the CDR3 is TGTGCCAGCAGCCAGGGACAGGGGGTCCAAGAGACCCAGTACTTC. The encoded protein is CASSQGQGVQETQYF.

This clonotype was seen only a few times. A much more abundant neighbour one base away suggests this may be a read error. The V gene is TRBV12-3 or TRBV12-4, the J gene TRBJ2-3; perhaps TRBD2 as D (5 bases). Trimming took 3 bases from V and 2 from J, leaving 6 bases between them. This CDR3 region has 13 residues. The CDR3 reads CASSLEDTDTQYF. CDR3 DNA sequence: TGTGCCAGCAGTTTGGAGGACACAGATACGCAGTATTTT.

This clonotype came up a few times. The gene calls are TRBV28 and TRBJ2-2, with TRBD2 matching over 12 bases. The CDR3 consists of 19 residues. Per the germline V gene, CDR1 is MDHEN and CDR2 is SYDVKM. Unmatched junction bases numbered 13, after V lost 3 bases and J lost 5 bases. CDR3 sequence (DNA): TGTGCCAGCAGTTTGGTCCCAGGGCTAGCGGGAGGGAGAACCGGGGAGCTGTTTTTT. This encodes CASSLVPGLAGGRTGELFF.

Remarks on this clonotype: This may be a read error: a much more frequent sequence differs by one nucleotide. The J gene is TRBJ2-7, the V gene TRBV7-6; D is undetermined. Germline V gene data show CDR1 as SGHVS and CDR2 as FNYEAQ. Trimming removed 2 bases at V and 5 bases at J, with 7 bases between. The CDR3 runs to 12 residues. The CDR3 loop reads CASSLIDDEQYF. The CDR3 bases are TGTGCCAGCAGCTTAATCGACGACGAGCAGTACTTC.

This clonotype was counted between two and nine times. The V call is TRBV2, the J call TRBJ1-1; tentative D call: TRBD1 (6 bases). The CDR3 is made up of 15 amino acids. Trimming removed 5 bases from V and 0 bases from J, with 13 bases in between. Germline V gene lookup returns CDR1 SNHLY and CDR2 FYNNEI. The CDR3 DNA is TGTGCCAGCAGTCCAAGGACAGCCTTGAACACTGAAGCTTTCTTT. It is translated as CASSPRTALNTEAFF.

The sample holds many counts of this clonotype. V gene TRBV12-3 or TRBV12-4 combines with J gene TRBJ1-1; possible D gene TRBD1, 6 bases. Trimming cost V 3 bases and J 3 bases, with 20 bases left between them. The CDR3 has 17 amino acids. CDR3 protein: CASSFPGDVGGYTEAFF. The DNA of the CDR3 is TGTGCCAGCAGTTTTCCAGGGGACGTCGGTGGTTACACTGAAGCTTTCTTT.

This clonotype was seen only a few times. This sequence joins TRBV3-1 and TRBJ2-7; 9 nucleotides agree with TRBD1. CDR3 length equals 14 residues. Germline CDR1 LGHDT, CDR2 YNNKEL (reference sequence). With V trimmed by 4 bases and J by 7 bases, 8 bases remained unmatched. The CDR3 here is CASSPGNRGPEQYF. The CDR3, as DNA: TGTGCCAGCAGCCCAGGGAACAGGGGGCCTGAGCAGTACTTC.

A note on this clonotype: With a much larger clone just one base away, this may be a read error. This rearrangement joins TRBV29-1 to TRBJ1-1, with D unclear. Trimming pared 4 bases from V and 5 bases from J, leaving 17 bases between. This CDR3 is 14 amino acids long. Germline assignment: CDR1 SQVTM and CDR2 ANQGSEA. The CDR3 DNA sequence: TGCAGCGTTGCTACAGAGGGCGTGGATACTGAAGCTTTCTTT. Translating gives CSVATEGVDTEAFF.

This clonotype has a handful of counts. The gene calls are TRBV6-5 and TRBJ1-2; tentatively, D is TRBD1 (5 bases). The CDR3 has 11 residues. Germline lookup yields CDR1 MNHEY and CDR2 SVGAGI. Trimming shortened V by 8 bases and J by 6 bases, and 10 bases separated the two germline ends. CDR3 protein: CASGGGNGYTF. The CDR3, as DNA: TGTGCCAGCGGGGGGGGTAATGGCTACACCTTC.

The chain carries TRBV12-3 or TRBV12-4 and TRBJ2-1; 10 bases match TRBD1. After removal of 4 bases from V and 8 bases from J, the junction contained 11 bases not matched to a gene. The CDR3 runs 16 residues. The CDR3 reads CASSWSGTGVYDEQFF. CDR3 sequence (DNA): TGTGCCAGCAGTTGGAGCGGGACAGGGGTTTACGATGAGCAGTTCTTC.

In this sample, this clonotype turned up a few times. This chain connects TRBV6-5 to TRBJ2-7; 9 bases agree with TRBD2. This CDR3 spans 14 amino acids. Trimming at V came to 2 bases and at J to 4 bases, leaving 3 bases not matched to a gene. CDR1 is MNHEY and CDR2 is SVGAGI in the germline V gene. The CDR3 sequence: CASSYIAGEYEQYF. The CDR3 nucleotides are TGTGCCAGCAGTTACATAGCGGGGGAATACGAGCAGTACTTC.

The chain has TRBV14 and TRBJ2-7; 7 bases line up with TRBD1. Germline-derived CDR1 and CDR2 are SGHDN and FVKESK. The CDR3 totals 15 residues. V trimming: 4 bases; J trimming: 2 bases; junction bases outside the gene matches: 8. The CDR3 spells CASSPRDSDPYEQYF. DNA for the CDR3: TGTGCCAGCAGCCCCCGGGACAGTGACCCCTACGAGCAGTACTTC.

This clonotype was recorded at least ten times. V and J are TRBV7-9 and TRBJ2-3; D not certain. In germline, CDR1 is SEHNR, CDR2 FQNEAQ (reference sequence). V dropped 5 bases and J dropped 4 bases, with 10 bases sitting between them. The CDR3 is 13 amino acids. CDR3 residues: CASSPGPSDTQYF. The CDR3 coding sequence is TGTGCCAGCAGCCCGGGTCCTTCAGATACGCAGTATTTT.

This clonotype came up many times. V is TRBV10-2 and J is TRBJ2-5; TRBD2 matches 10 bases. The CDR3 totals 14 residues. Per germline, CDR1 WSHSY and CDR2 SAAADI. V lost 8 bases, J lost 3 bases, and 6 bases stayed unmatched. This chain's CDR3 is CASSASGGKETQYF. The CDR3 DNA follows: TGCGCCAGCTCGGCTAGCGGGGGTAAAGAGACCCAGTACTTC.

The V gene is TRBV7-9, the J gene TRBJ2-3; D is possibly TRBD1 (6 bases). From germline, CDR1 is SEHNR and CDR2 FQNEAQ (reference sequence). The CDR3 is 16 amino acids. V lost 2 bases and J lost 1, with 13 bases in between. CDR3 in amino acids: CASSLWSDSRTDTQYF. CDR3 nucleotides: TGTGCCAGCAGCTTATGGTCGGACAGTCGCACAGATACGCAGTATTTT.

In this sample, this clonotype turned up many times. J is TRBJ2-5 and V is TRBV14; 13 bases are shared with TRBD2. The CDR3 contains 15 residues. Germline V CDR1 and CDR2: SGHDN, FVKESK. V trimming: 4 bases; J trimming: 5 bases; junction bases outside the gene matches: 4. The DNA for the CDR3 is TGTGCCAGCAGCCCGACTAGCGGGGGGATGGAGACCCAGTACTTC. This translates into CASSPTSGGMETQYF. The full variable domain, rest sourced from reference TRBV14 and TRBJ2-5, is EAGVTQFPSHSVIEKGQTVTLRCDPISGHDNLYWYRRVMGKEIKFLLHFVKESKQDESGMPNNRFLAERTGGTYSTLKVQPAELEDSGVYFCASSPTSGGMETQYFGPGTRLLVL.